These 28 T cell receptor beta chains share one sample of origin, sequenced in a study of T cells after yellow fever vaccination. MiXCR, applied by TCRdb to the 5' RACE reads, yields one record per CDR3 protein. The table includes 550,000 to 750,000 distinct CDR3 sequences, roughly 12% detected once. This specimen was PBMCs, taken on the day of the yellow fever booster vaccination. Receptors were obtained from a man aged 25 to 45 who received the YFV17D yellow fever vaccine.

The gene calls are TRBV7-2 and TRBJ1-2; D gene unclear. Germline V gives CDR1 SGHTA, CDR2 FQGNSA. V lost 3 bases, J lost 8 bases, and 7 bases lay in between. CDR3 size: 11 residues. CDR3 coding DNA: TGTGCCAGCAGCTTCGTCTCAGGCTACACCTTC. Translation gives CASSFVSGYTF.

This clonotype was recorded a few times. J is TRBJ2-5 and V is TRBV10-1; D is tentatively TRBD1 or TRBD2 (5 bases each). The V and J ends lost 1 base and 5 bases respectively, with 29 bases between them. The CDR3 runs to 20 residues. Germline CDR1 reads WNHNN; CDR2 reads SYGVQD (reference sequence). The CDR3 region is CASSEFRGTTPPLASETQYF. As DNA, the CDR3 is TGCGCCAGCAGTGAGTTCCGGGGCACAACCCCGCCTCTAGCCTCCGAGACCCAGTACTTC.

The chain combines TRBV7-9 with TRBJ2-3; tentatively, D is TRBD1 (5 bases). CDR1 is SEHNR, CDR2 FQNEAQ, per germline (reference sequence). V lost 6 bases and J lost 1, with 14 bases in between. This CDR3 is built from 15 residues. The CDR3 nucleotides read TGTGCCAGCAGTCCAGTGCGCAGGGGCACAGATACGCAGTATTTT. It yields the protein CASSPVRRGTDTQYF.

This clonotype was observed a few times. The chain is built from TRBV24-1 and TRBJ2-7; 7 bases map to TRBD2. The CDR3 is 20 residues long. Germline trimming cut 4 bases from V and 1 base from J; bases unmatched to any gene: 21. Germline CDR1 and CDR2: KGHDR and SFDVKD. CDR3 DNA: TGTGCCACCAGTGAGCCGCCCCCGACTAGCAGAACCTTTACGTCCTACGAGCAGTACTTC. Its protein is CATSEPPPTSRTFTSYEQYF.

This clonotype came up a few times. The chain carries TRBV7-9 and TRBJ2-2; tentatively, D is TRBD1 (5 bases). V lost 11 bases to trimming and J lost 3 bases, with 13 bases between them. This CDR3 comprises 13 residues. Germline V gene sequence: CDR1 SEHNR, CDR2 FQNEAQ (reference sequence). The CDR3 nucleotides are TGTGCCCTGATGTTAGGGGACACCGGGGAGCTGTTTTTT. Protein product: CALMLGDTGELFF.

The rearrangement uses TRBV5-5 and TRBJ2-7, with TRBD1 matching 9 bases. Germline CDR1 is SGHKS and CDR2 is YYEKEE (reference sequence). The junction had 8 bases not matched to a gene; V was cut back by 4 bases and J by 3 bases. The CDR3 consists of 15 residues. CDR3 loop: CASSPLDRGGYEQYF. The CDR3 region has the DNA TGTGCCAGCAGCCCCCTGGACAGGGGAGGCTACGAGCAGTACTTC.

This clonotype was counted between two and nine times. The chain carries TRBV7-9 and TRBJ1-2, with 8 nucleotides matching TRBD1. Germline-derived CDR1 and CDR2 are SEHNR and FQNEAQ (reference sequence). The junction had 14 bases not matched to a gene; V was cut back by 10 bases and J by 4 bases. This CDR3 region has 15 residues. The CDR3 loop is CATPLGDRKVYGYTF. Here the CDR3 DNA reads TGTGCCACCCCATTGGGGGACAGGAAGGTCTATGGCTACACCTTC.

This clonotype was observed a few times. V gene TRBV29-1 combines with J gene TRBJ2-7; 9 bases are shared with TRBD2. The CDR3 totals 15 residues. Germline CDR1 SQVTM, CDR2 ANQGSEA. Trimming at V came to 3 bases and at J to 5 bases, leaving 11 bases not matched to a gene. The CDR3 protein is CSVEFSREGPDEQYF. CDR3 in DNA: TGCAGCGTTGAGTTCTCGCGGGAGGGCCCGGACGAGCAGTACTTC.

This clonotype was observed a few times. This chain uses TRBV4-3 with TRBJ1-2; a possible D gene is TRBD1 (5 bases). Trimming removed 4 bases at V and 8 bases at J, with 14 bases between. Germline loops: CDR1 LGHNA, CDR2 YSLEER. CDR3 size: 13 residues. CDR3 loop: CASSPRQGEGYTF. The CDR3 DNA sequence: TGCGCCAGCAGCCCCCGCCAGGGTGAAGGCTACACCTTC.

CDR3 nucleotides: TGTGCCAGCAGCCAAGGGACAGGGGCCCGCACCGGGGAGCTGTTTTTT. Amino acids: CASSQGTGARTGELFF. The chain is built from TRBV4-2 and TRBJ2-2; 9 nucleotides match TRBD1. Per the germline V gene, CDR1 is LGHNA and CDR2 is YNFKEQ. CDR3 size: 16 residues. With V trimmed by 1 base and J by 4 bases, 4 bases remained unmatched.

This clonotype was seen only a few times. J is TRBJ2-2 and V is TRBV7-9, with 7 bases identical to TRBD2. The CDR3 extends over 14 amino acids. The germline gives CDR1 SEHNR, CDR2 FQNEAQ (reference sequence). V shed 5 bases and J 3 bases; nucleotides not matched to a gene: 3. For the CDR3, the DNA is TGTGCCAGCAGCCCCCTAGCGGACACCGGGGAGCTGTTTTTT. It is translated as CASSPLADTGELFF.

The J gene is TRBJ2-1, the V gene TRBV5-8; TRBD2 agrees at 11 bases. Germline lookup yields CDR1 SGHTS and CDR2 YDEGEE. The CDR3 extends over 17 amino acids. J gave up 7 bases and V 4 bases, and 13 bases lay outside the gene matches. Written as DNA, the CDR3 is TGTGCCAGCAGCCACGGACGGTTGGTAGCGGGAGGGAATGAGCAGTTCTTC. This sequence encodes CASSHGRLVAGGNEQFF.

The chain is built from TRBV21-1 and TRBJ2-2; the D call in the table, TRBD2, was not verified against the DNA. TRBV21-1 represents a pseudogene. The CDR3 runs to 16 residues. CDR3 bases: TGTGCCAGCAGCAATCAACTAGCGGGGAACACCGGGGAGCTGTTTTTT. Amino acid sequence: CASSNQLAGNTGELFF.

The CDR3 loop reads CSAKTSGGPGEQYF. The CDR3 nucleotides read TGCAGTGCTAAGACTAGCGGGGGCCCCGGGGAGCAGTACTTC. This chain connects TRBV20-1 to TRBJ2-7, with 12 bases lining up with TRBD2. The CDR3 length is 14 residues. Trimming removed 4 bases from V and 7 bases from J; junction bases left unmatched: 8. Per germline, CDR1 DFQATT and CDR2 SNEGSKA (reference sequence).

This clonotype was seen only a few times. V gene TRBV20-1 combines with J gene TRBJ2-1, with 9 bases identical to TRBD1. This CDR3 is 15 amino acids long. After removal of 5 bases from V and 3 bases from J, the junction contained 8 bases not matched to a gene. Germline V gene sequence: CDR1 DFQATT, CDR2 SNEGSKA (reference sequence). The CDR3 is CSAPGTGRNYNEQFF. The CDR3 DNA follows: TGCAGTGCTCCCGGGACAGGGAGAAACTACAATGAGCAGTTCTTC.

The chain employs TRBV20-1 and TRBJ2-3; D may be TRBD1 or TRBD2 (5 bases each). Germline-derived CDR1 and CDR2 are DFQATT and SNEGSKA (reference sequence). The CDR3 sequence is 14 residues long. V was pared by 0 bases and J by 6 bases, with 13 bases between. The CDR3 sequence is CSARDIRDGDTQYF. Here the CDR3 DNA reads TGCAGTGCTAGAGATATTCGGGACGGGGATACGCAGTATTTT.

This clonotype has more than one count but fewer than ten. This chain connects TRBV5-5 to TRBJ1-4; 10 nucleotides align to TRBD1. V gave up 4 bases and J gave up 6 bases; unmatched junction bases: 6. Looked up from germline, CDR1 is SGHKS and CDR2 is YYEKEE (reference sequence). This CDR3 region has 15 residues. In DNA, the CDR3 is TGTGCCAGCAGCGCCGGACAGGGGGTGTATGAAAAACTGTTTTTT. Amino acids: CASSAGQGVYEKLFF.

This clonotype was seen just once. The genes are TRBV11-2 and TRBJ2-3, with 7 bases that match TRBD2. The CDR3 loop spans 17 amino acids. CDR1 and CDR2 from the germline V gene are SGHAT and FQNNGV. After removal of 1 base from V and 0 bases from J, the junction contained 7 bases not matched to a gene. The CDR3 sequence: CASSLVASGYSTDTQYF. In nucleotides, the CDR3 is TGTGCCAGCAGCTTAGTTGCTAGCGGCTATAGCACAGATACGCAGTATTTT.

V usage is TRBV7-2 and J usage is TRBJ1-2, with unresolved D. The CDR3 has 13 residues. Germline V CDR1 and CDR2: SGHTA, FQGNSA. V gave up 3 bases and J gave up 5 bases, with 10 bases separating them. The CDR3 spells CASSLVQLYGYTF. CDR3 in DNA: TGTGCCAGCAGCTTGGTACAGCTTTATGGCTACACCTTC.

The chain employs TRBV5-1 and TRBJ2-1; 7 bases match TRBD1. V shed 2 bases and J 15 bases; nucleotides not matched to a gene: 11. The germline gives CDR1 SGHRS, CDR2 YFSETQ. The CDR3 is 13 residues long. CDR3: CASSFSQGVKAFF. DNA of the CDR3: TGCGCCAGCAGCTTTAGCCAGGGGGTGAAGGCGTTCTTC.

The chain employs TRBV4-3 and TRBJ2-1; D possibly uses TRBD1 or TRBD2 (5 bases each). Germline V gives CDR1 LGHNA, CDR2 YSLEER. The CDR3 sequence is 18 residues long. Deletions cut 0 bases from V and 8 bases from J, with 23 bases between. In DNA, the CDR3 is TGCGCCAGCAGCCAAGATGGAGGCTTAGGACACCACGGGTATGAGCAGTTCTTC. Amino acid sequence: CASSQDGGLGHHGYEQFF.

A few counts support this clonotype. This chain links TRBV4-3 with TRBJ2-1, with D uncertain. Germline V lookup: CDR1 LGHNA, CDR2 YSLEER. Trimming removed 0 bases from V and 5 bases from J, with 17 bases in between. The CDR3 length is 17 residues. CDR3 nucleotides: TGCGCCAGCAGCCAAGAAATCTATGGTAGTTGGGACAATGAGCAGTTCTTC. This encodes CASSQEIYGSWDNEQFF.

The J gene is TRBJ2-1, the V gene TRBV25-1, with D tentatively TRBD2 (5 bases). The CDR3 is 14 residues long. The V gene's germline CDR1 is MGHDK and CDR2 SYGVNS. V lost 11 bases to trimming and J lost 3 bases, with 17 bases between them. The CDR3 loop is CAAAGTGRYNEQFF. CDR3 coding DNA: TGTGCCGCCGCGGGTACTGGTCGCTACAATGAGCAGTTCTTC.

This clonotype appeared once. Since no conserved phenylalanine or tryptophan closes the CDR3, a read error is the likely cause. The rearrangement links TRBV20-1 to TRBJ2-1; D remains unclear. CDR3 size: 14 residues. Trimming pared 4 bases from V and 7 bases from J, leaving 17 bases between. Germline assignment: CDR1 DFQATT and CDR2 SNEGSKA (reference sequence). In nucleotides, the CDR3 is TGCAGTGCTATAAGTCCCGCTACTACAAATGAGCAGTTCCTC. It translates to CSAISPATTNEQFL.

This clonotype was counted between two and nine times. CDR3 in amino acids: CASSPSVAGDTDTQYF. CDR3 bases: TGTGCCAGCAGCCCGTCGGTCGCGGGGGACACAGATACGCAGTATTTT. The rearrangement uses TRBV11-2 and TRBJ2-3; the match to TRBD2 covers 7 bases. The CDR3 runs 16 residues. CDR1 is SGHAT, CDR2 FQNNGV, per germline. After removal of 5 bases from V and 2 bases from J, the junction contained 10 bases not matched to a gene.

The chain combines TRBV20-1 with TRBJ1-5, with 7 bases lining up with TRBD1. Unmatched junction bases numbered 5, after V lost 3 bases and J lost 6 bases. CDR3 size: 13 residues. Germline values: CDR1 DFQATT, CDR2 SNEGSKA (reference sequence). CDR3 coding DNA: TGCAGTGCTAGGGGACAGTGGGGTCAGCCCCAGCATTTT. Amino acids: CSARGQWGQPQHF.

The chain links TRBV15 to TRBJ2-3, with 10 bases fitting TRBD1. Trimming at V came to 0 bases and at J to 7 bases, leaving 4 bases not matched to a gene. The CDR3 extends over 15 amino acids. The germline gives CDR1 LNHNV, CDR2 YYDKDF (reference sequence). The chain's CDR3 is CATSRDGDRGYTQYF. The DNA for the CDR3 is TGTGCCACCAGCAGAGATGGGGACAGGGGCTATACGCAGTATTTT.

This clonotype was counted ten times or more. The CDR3 region has the DNA TGTGCCATCCGGGACAGTTCTGGAAACACCATATATTTT. Translation: CAIRDSSGNTIYF. J is TRBJ1-3 and V is TRBV10-3, with TRBD1 identical over 7 bases. Germline V gives CDR1 ENHRY, CDR2 SYGVKD. Losses at the gene ends were 8 bases for V and 1 base for J; bases not matched to a gene: 2. The CDR3 is made up of 13 amino acids.